The 30 T cell receptor beta chains presented below share a single source sample, sequenced in a study of blood T cell repertoires in COVID-19. The assay was immunoSEQ multiplex PCR, and TCRdb's table has in-frame clones only and misses some. Found here are about 170,000 clones, about 74% of them singletons; the top ten hold about 3%. What was sequenced was peripheral blood. These receptors were taken from an elderly woman with acute or convalescent COVID-19.

The chain is built from TRBV3-1 (or the pseudogene TRBV3-2) and TRBJ2-5; TRBD1 agrees at 11 bases. CDR1 and CDR2 from the germline V gene are LGHDT and YNNKEL (reference sequence). V shed 1 base and J 5 bases; nucleotides not matched to a gene: 3. CDR3 length: 15 residues. This CDR3 is CASSQAGQGVETQYF. DNA of the CDR3: TGTGCCAGCAGCCAAGCGGGACAGGGGGTCGAGACCCAGTACTTC.

This clone was detected only a few times. The chain carries TRBV28 and TRBJ2-2, with 9 positions matching TRBD2. CDR1 and CDR2 from the germline V gene are MDHEN and SYDVKM. There are 20 residues in the CDR3. The J segment lost 6 bases and the V segment lost 4 bases, leaving 21 bases of the junction unmatched. The CDR3 region has the DNA TGTGCCAGCAGTTCCCCCCGCGCGCTAGCGGGAATGAAGGTGCCCGGGGAGCTGTTTTTT. Translated, it gives CASSSPRALAGMKVPGELFF. Combining the CDR3 with reference TRBV28 and TRBJ2-2 gives the whole variable domain DVKVTQSSRYLVKRTGEKVFLECVQDMDHENMFWYRQDPGLGLRLIYFSYDVKMKEKGDIPEGYSVSREKKERFSLILESASTNQTSMYLCASSSPRALAGMKVPGELFFGEGSRLTVL.

The CDR3 loop reads CASSPMDRTDTQYF. The CDR3 DNA reads TGTGCCAGCAGCCCTATGGACAGAACAGATACGCAGTATTTT. The chain couples TRBV11-2 to TRBJ2-3; tentatively, D is TRBD1 (6 bases). The V gene lost 5 bases and the J gene lost 3 bases, with 12 bases spanning the gap. Per germline, CDR1 SGHAT and CDR2 FQNNGV. CDR3 length: 14 amino acids.

The chain employs TRBV9 and TRBJ2-1; D is uncertain. Germline CDR1 SGDLS, CDR2 YYNGEE. The V and J ends lost 0 bases and 4 bases respectively, with 11 bases between them. CDR3 size: 15 residues. The CDR3 reads CASSVEAAPYNEQFF. The CDR3 DNA sequence: TGTGCCAGCAGCGTAGAGGCAGCGCCTTACAATGAGCAGTTCTTC. The whole variable domain, filled in from reference TRBV9 and TRBJ2-1, reads DSGVTQTPKHLITATGQRVTLRCSPRSGDLSVYWYQQSLDQGLQFLIQYYNGEERAKGNILERFSAQQFPDLHSELNLSSLELGDSALYFCASSVEAAPYNEQFFGPGTRLTVL.

This clone has only a few counts. The CDR3: CASSTQQGVAETQYF. DNA of the CDR3: TGTGCCAGTAGTACACAACAGGGGGTAGCGGAGACCCAGTACTTC. The chain couples TRBV19 to TRBJ2-5; 8 bases are shared with TRBD1. The CDR3 is 15 amino acids. V lost 4 bases to trimming and J lost 5 bases; unmatched junction nucleotides: 9. Looked up from germline, CDR1 is LNHDA and CDR2 is SQIVND (reference sequence).

The chain employs TRBV19 and TRBJ2-2; TRBD2 aligns across 11 bases. V dropped 5 bases and J dropped 6; count of bases not matched to a gene: 5. CDR1 and CDR2 from the germline V gene are LNHDA and SQIVND (reference sequence). CDR3 length equals 15 residues. The CDR3 bases are TGTGCCAGTAGTTTGGGACTAGCGGAGGCCGGGGAGCTGTTTTTT. Protein: CASSLGLAEAGELFF.

J is TRBJ2-7 and V is TRBV7-2; no definite D call. V shed 1 base and J shed 0 bases, with 10 bases lying between them. CDR3 size: 15 residues. Germline V lookup: CDR1 SGHTA, CDR2 FQGNSA. The CDR3 protein is CASSLGPRSSYEQYF. The CDR3 region has the DNA TGTGCCAGCAGCTTAGGGCCGAGGAGCTCCTACGAGCAGTACTTC.

The chain couples TRBV7-7 to TRBJ2-2; 9 bases are a match to TRBD2. The ends lost 0 bases at V and 7 bases at J; junction bases unmatched: 3. The CDR3 covers 15 residues. Germline CDR1 SSHAT, CDR2 FNYEAQ (reference sequence). The CDR3 spells CASSLASREGGELFF. CDR3 in DNA: TGTGCCAGCAGCTTAGCTTCGCGGGAGGGCGGGGAGCTGTTTTTT.

The chain employs TRBV11-2 and TRBJ1-6; D is undetermined. CDR1 and CDR2 from the germline V gene are SGHAT and FQNNGV. The CDR3 extends over 14 amino acids. Trimming left V 4 bases short and J 9 bases short, with 13 bases between. Here the CDR3 DNA reads TGTGCCAGCAGCTCCCGGGTCCTACCTTCACCCCTCCACTTT. Protein: CASSSRVLPSPLHF. The whole variable domain, filled in from reference TRBV11-2 and TRBJ1-6, reads EAGVAQSPRYKIIEKRQSVAFWCNPISGHATLYWYQQILGQGPKLLIQFQNNGVVDDSQLPKDRFSAERLKGVDSTLKIQPAKLEDSAVYLCASSSRVLPSPLHFGNGTRLTVT.

This clone was observed a handful of times. The chain has TRBV10-3 and TRBJ2-1; D perhaps matches TRBD1 (5 bases). Between the trimmed V and J ends, which lost 4 bases and 7 bases, there was a span of 11 bases. The germline V gene encodes CDR1 ENHRY and CDR2 SYGVKD. The length of the CDR3 is 13 residues. The CDR3 sequence is CAISATPGNEQFF. CDR3 nucleotide sequence: TGTGCCATCAGTGCAACCCCAGGGAATGAGCAGTTCTTC.

This clone has just a few counts. This chain uses TRBV28 with TRBJ2-7; 12 nucleotides match TRBD2. Germline V gene data show CDR1 as MDHEN and CDR2 as SYDVKM. CDR3 length: 16 residues. V trimming: 5 bases; J trimming: 4 bases; junction bases outside the gene matches: 9. In DNA form, the CDR3 reads TGTGCCAGCAGTCCTACGACTAGCGGGAGTTTGTACGAGCAGTACTTC. Protein: CASSPTTSGSLYEQYF. The full variable domain, rest sourced from reference TRBV28 and TRBJ2-7, is DVKVTQSSRYLVKRTGEKVFLECVQDMDHENMFWYRQDPGLGLRLIYFSYDVKMKEKGDIPEGYSVSREKKERFSLILESASTNQTSMYLCASSPTTSGSLYEQYFGPGTRLTVT.

The chain has TRBV2 and TRBJ1-1; D is undetermined. The CDR3 has 11 amino acids. V lost 7 bases to trimming and J lost 5 bases, with 8 bases between them. Germline V CDR1 and CDR2: SNHLY, FYNNEI. The CDR3 here is CASIISTEAFF. In DNA form, the CDR3 reads TGTGCCAGCATTATCAGTACTGAAGCTTTCTTT.

The J gene is TRBJ1-2, the V gene TRBV12-3 or TRBV12-4; 8 bases align to TRBD1. This CDR3 is 13 amino acids long. V trimming: 6 bases; J trimming: 13 bases; junction bases outside the gene matches: 13. CDR3 in DNA: TGTGCCAGCAGCCTGCGCAGGGGGCAGGCGGGCACCTTC. Amino acids: CASSLRRGQAGTF.

J is TRBJ2-7 and V is TRBV28, with 8 nucleotides matching TRBD2. The CDR3 length is 16 residues. Looked up from germline, CDR1 is MDHEN and CDR2 is SYDVKM. With V trimmed by 5 bases and J by 3 bases, 12 bases remained unmatched. The CDR3 loop is CASSLPGTRGVYEQYF. As DNA, the CDR3 is TGTGCCAGCAGTCTGCCCGGGACTAGGGGGGTCTACGAGCAGTACTTC.

This clone was seen only once. V usage is TRBV25-1 and J usage is TRBJ2-4; D may be TRBD1 (5 bases). The germline gives CDR1 MGHDK, CDR2 SYGVNS. CDR3 size: 11 residues. Deletions cut 9 bases from V and 8 bases from J, with 11 bases between. This chain's CDR3 is CASVQQDIQYF. The CDR3 DNA reads as TGTGCCAGTGTCCAACAGGACATTCAGTACTTC.

The chain uses TRBV7-9 and TRBJ1-5, with D tentatively TRBD1 (5 bases). The V and J ends lost 5 bases and 4 bases respectively, with 24 bases between them. Germline CDR1 SEHNR, CDR2 FQNEAQ (reference sequence). This CDR3 is 18 amino acids long. The CDR3 protein is CASSLSITNRGGNQPQHF. The CDR3 DNA is TGTGCCAGCAGCCTATCGATAACCAACCGGGGGGGGAATCAGCCCCAGCATTTT.

This clone appeared a few times. The V and J genes are TRBV9 and TRBJ2-7, with 15 bases matching TRBD2. V was pared by 4 bases and J by 2 bases, with 4 bases of the junction left unmatched. This CDR3 comprises 16 residues. The V gene's germline CDR1 is SGDLS and CDR2 YYNGEE. The CDR3 loop reads CASSSGLAGGTYEQYF. The DNA for the CDR3 is TGTGCCAGCAGCTCGGGACTAGCGGGAGGTACCTACGAGCAGTACTTC.

The chain joins TRBV6-6 to TRBJ1-4, with TRBD1 matching over 12 bases. The CDR3 runs to 15 residues. V was pared by 0 bases and J by 10 bases, with 3 bases of the junction left unmatched. CDR1 is MNHNY, CDR2 SVGAGI, per germline (reference sequence). DNA for the CDR3: TGTGCCAGCAGTTACTCCGGGACAGGGGGCGGAAAACTGTTTTTT. Amino acids: CASSYSGTGGGKLFF.

The J gene is TRBJ1-2, the V gene TRBV28, with 7 bases lining up with TRBD1. This CDR3 has 14 residues. V gave up 5 bases and J gave up 4 bases; unmatched junction bases: 7. Germline V lookup: CDR1 MDHEN, CDR2 SYDVKM. The chain's CDR3 is CASSHRDRAYGYTF. Here the CDR3 DNA reads TGTGCCAGCAGTCACCGAGACAGGGCCTATGGCTACACCTTC.

This clone was seen a handful of times. The rearrangement links TRBV21-1 to TRBJ1-6; no check of the table's D call, TRBD1, against the DNA was made. TRBV21-1 is classified as a pseudogene. CDR3 length equals 13 residues. This CDR3 is CASSGTDNSPLHF. The CDR3 DNA follows: TGTGCCAGCTCGGGGACAGATAATTCACCCCTCCACTTT.

The chain has TRBV27 and TRBJ2-5, with 8 bases matching TRBD1. V gave up 6 bases and J gave up 5 bases; unmatched junction bases: 8. In germline, CDR1 is MNHEY, CDR2 SMNVEV (reference sequence). CDR3 length equals 14 residues. CDR3 loop: CASRPAGGGETQYF. The CDR3 DNA follows: TGTGCCAGCAGACCCGCAGGGGGCGGGGAGACCCAGTACTTC.

This clone was observed a single time. This sequence joins TRBV5-1 and TRBJ2-2; 7 bases are shared with TRBD2. The CDR3 runs 17 residues. With 0 bases clipped from V and 5 bases from J, the junction kept 10 bases outside the gene matches. Germline values: CDR1 SGHRS, CDR2 YFSETQ. The CDR3 region has the DNA TGCGCCAGCAGCTTGGGCCCCCCTGGGGAGGGGACCGGGGAGCTGTTTTTT. Translating gives CASSLGPPGEGTGELFF.

Note on this clone: The same CDR3 is also encoded by other DNA sequences in this sample. The genes are TRBV9 and TRBJ2-1, with TRBD2 matching over 9 bases. V lost 0 bases and J lost 7; bases outside the gene matches: 5. This CDR3 contains 15 residues. CDR1 and CDR2 (germline): SGDLS, YYNGEE. The CDR3 reads CASSVGGRARNEQFF. The CDR3 DNA follows: TGTGCCAGCAGCGTAGGCGGGAGGGCCAGGAATGAGCAGTTCTTC.

This chain uses TRBV9 with TRBJ2-5; TRBD1 matches 7 bases. The CDR3 is 16 amino acids. V gave up 3 bases and J gave up 4 bases; unmatched junction bases: 12. Looked up from germline, CDR1 is SGDLS and CDR2 is YYNGEE. The CDR3 is CASSARSQGVSETQYF. The CDR3 DNA is TGTGCCAGCAGCGCTCGGAGCCAGGGGGTATCAGAGACCCAGTACTTC. Drawing the rest from reference TRBV9 and TRBJ2-5, the complete variable domain is DSGVTQTPKHLITATGQRVTLRCSPRSGDLSVYWYQQSLDQGLQFLIQYYNGEERAKGNILERFSAQQFPDLHSELNLSSLELGDSALYFCASSARSQGVSETQYFGPGTRLLVL.

This clone was found a few times. The chain is built from TRBV3-1 (or the pseudogene TRBV3-2) and TRBJ2-5; weak D call: TRBD1 (6 bases). The V gene lost 0 bases and the J gene lost 5 bases, with 10 bases spanning the gap. The CDR3 contains 14 residues. Germline CDR1 is LGHDT and CDR2 is YNNKEL (reference sequence). CDR3 loop: CASSQDITGETQYF. DNA of the CDR3: TGTGCCAGCAGCCAAGACATCACAGGGGAGACCCAGTACTTC.

J is TRBJ2-3 and V is TRBV10-3; TRBD2 matches 9 bases. Germline V gives CDR1 ENHRY, CDR2 SYGVKD. With V trimmed by 0 bases and J by 3 bases, 4 bases remained unmatched. The CDR3 has 16 residues. CDR3 in DNA: TGTGCCATCAGTGAGTCGCGGGAGGGCCGAACAGATACGCAGTATTTT. This sequence encodes CAISESREGRTDTQYF.

The sample holds a few counts of this clone. The chain links TRBV30 to TRBJ2-7; 11 bases are a match to TRBD2. CDR3 length: 14 amino acids. V gave up 5 bases and J gave up 3 bases; unmatched junction bases: 6. Per germline, CDR1 GTSNPN and CDR2 SVGIG (reference sequence). The CDR3 sequence is CAWSGTSGLYEQYF. Written as DNA, the CDR3 is TGTGCCTGGTCGGGGACTAGCGGACTCTACGAGCAGTACTTC. The full variable domain, with the rest looked up from reference TRBV30 and TRBJ2-7, is SQTIHQWPATLVQPVGSPLSLECTVEGTSNPNLYWYRQAAGRGLQLLFYSVGIGQISSEVPQNLSASRPQDRQFILSSKKLLLSDSGFYLCAWSGTSGLYEQYFGPGTRLTVT.

The chain uses TRBV27 and TRBJ2-7; 12 bases align to TRBD2. The CDR3 is 15 amino acids. Germline V gives CDR1 MNHEY, CDR2 SMNVEV (reference sequence). The ends lost 6 bases at V and 1 base at J; junction bases unmatched: 4. CDR3 protein: CASSSTSGGSYEQYF. The CDR3 nucleotides are TGTGCCAGCAGCTCAACTAGCGGGGGGTCCTACGAGCAGTACTTC.

The chain employs TRBV30 and TRBJ2-7; 7 bases are a match to TRBD1. The CDR3 runs 15 residues. Trimming at V came to 2 bases and at J to 2 bases, leaving 9 bases not matched to a gene. The germline gives CDR1 GTSNPN, CDR2 SVGIG (reference sequence). The CDR3 here is CAWSPLSQGAYEQYF. In nucleotides, the CDR3 is TGTGCCTGGAGTCCGTTGTCCCAGGGGGCCTACGAGCAGTACTTC.

This sequence joins TRBV30 and TRBJ2-3; no definite D call. The V end lost 4 bases, the J end lost 5 bases, and 7 bases lay between the germline ends. CDR3 size: 11 residues. Germline loops: CDR1 GTSNPN, CDR2 SVGIG (reference sequence). The CDR3 region is CAWTPQDTQYF. CDR3 nucleotides: TGTGCCTGGACACCACAAGATACGCAGTATTTT.